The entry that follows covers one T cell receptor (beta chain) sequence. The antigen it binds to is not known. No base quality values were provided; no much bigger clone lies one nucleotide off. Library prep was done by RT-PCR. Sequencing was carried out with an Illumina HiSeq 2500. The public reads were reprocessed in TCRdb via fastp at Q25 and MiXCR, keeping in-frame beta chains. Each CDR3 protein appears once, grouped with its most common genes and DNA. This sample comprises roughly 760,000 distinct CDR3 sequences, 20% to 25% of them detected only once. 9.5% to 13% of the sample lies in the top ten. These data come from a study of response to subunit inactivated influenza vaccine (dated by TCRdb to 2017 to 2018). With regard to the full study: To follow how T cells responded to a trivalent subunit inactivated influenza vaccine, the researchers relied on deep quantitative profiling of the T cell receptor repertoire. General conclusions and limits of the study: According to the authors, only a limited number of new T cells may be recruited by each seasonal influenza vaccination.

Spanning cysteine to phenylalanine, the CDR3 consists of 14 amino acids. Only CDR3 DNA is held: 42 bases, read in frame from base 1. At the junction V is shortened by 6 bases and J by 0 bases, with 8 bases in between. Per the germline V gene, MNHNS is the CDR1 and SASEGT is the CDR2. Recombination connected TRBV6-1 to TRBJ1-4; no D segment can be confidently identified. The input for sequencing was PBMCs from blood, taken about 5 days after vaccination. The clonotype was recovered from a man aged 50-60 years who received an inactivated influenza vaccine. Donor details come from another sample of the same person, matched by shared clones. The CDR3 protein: CASRHSSTNEKLFF. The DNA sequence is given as TGTGCCAGCAGACACAGTTCAACTAATGAAAAACTGTTTTTT.